Each of the 27 T cell receptor beta chains below was sequenced from the same sample in a study of shared clonotypes between healthy human individuals. CD8 cells classed as naive were CD45RO-negative and positively selected for CCR7, excluding terminally differentiated effector memory CD45RA+ cells. The data were produced by immunoSEQ multiplex PCR, yet TCRdb's version contains in-frame clones alone and is incomplete. The sample lists around 2,000,000 clones; just over 90% were seen once. The specimen was naive CD8+ T cells from PBMCs. Every receptor here comes from a man younger than 30 in good health. Some clones in this sample may be carry-over from other donors' samples.

The chain employs TRBV7-8 and TRBJ1-1, with D perhaps matching TRBD1 (6 bases). V lost 1 base and J lost 1, with 25 bases in between. This CDR3 comprises 20 residues. Germline loops: CDR1 SGHVS, CDR2 FQNEAQ. CDR3 DNA sequence: TGTGCCAGCAGCTTAGTCGTCCCAGGGGCGAGACGGGTCACGAACACTGAAGCTTTCTTT. Its protein is CASSLVVPGARRVTNTEAFF.

V is TRBV30 and J is TRBJ2-7; 10 bases align to TRBD2. The V gene's germline CDR1 is GTSNPN and CDR2 SVGIG (reference sequence). With 2 bases clipped from V and 3 bases from J, the junction kept 1 base outside the gene matches. The CDR3 runs 13 residues. The CDR3 DNA sequence: TGTGCCTGGAGTATAGCGGGAGGCTACGAGCAGTACTTC. Protein product: CAWSIAGGYEQYF.

Turning to this clone: Different DNA sequences within this sample yield the same CDR3. V usage is TRBV9 and J usage is TRBJ2-1, with 9 bases that match TRBD2. The CDR3 consists of 15 residues. In germline, CDR1 is SGDLS, CDR2 YYNGEE. V lost 1 base, J lost 6 bases, and 5 bases stayed unmatched. This CDR3 is CASSVRLAGLNEQFF. The DNA for the CDR3 is TGTGCCAGCAGCGTAAGGCTAGCGGGACTCAATGAGCAGTTCTTC.

V is TRBV4-1 and J is TRBJ2-1; 8 nucleotides line up with TRBD2. The CDR3 is 17 amino acids. Germline assignment: CDR1 MGHRA and CDR2 YSYEKL. Trimming removed 4 bases from V and 4 bases from J; junction bases left unmatched: 12. The CDR3 DNA sequence: TGCGCCAGCAGCCGATCACCCGGGACTAGTCAATACAATGAGCAGTTCTTC. The encoded protein is CASSRSPGTSQYNEQFF.

This chain uses TRBV29-1 with TRBJ2-7, with D uncertain. The length of the CDR3 is 12 residues. Germline V gene data show CDR1 as SQVTM and CDR2 as ANQGSEA. V dropped 2 bases and J dropped 3 bases, with 8 bases sitting between them. The CDR3, as DNA: TGCAGCGTTGAAACCCCCCTCTACGAGCAGTACTTC. Translated, it gives CSVETPLYEQYF.

The chain joins TRBV27 to TRBJ2-7, with 7 bases that match TRBD2. Germline trimming cut 5 bases from V and 5 bases from J; bases unmatched to any gene: 12. The CDR3 sequence is 15 residues long. Germline V gene lookup returns CDR1 MNHEY and CDR2 SMNVEV (reference sequence). CDR3 amino acids: CASSVLAALMDEQYF. The DNA of the CDR3 is TGTGCCAGCAGTGTCCTAGCGGCCCTTATGGACGAGCAGTACTTC.

Note on this clone: Other DNA sequences in this sample translate to the same CDR3. The genes are TRBV9 and TRBJ2-2; D might be TRBD1 (6 bases). With 3 bases removed from V and 8 bases from J, the gap between germline ends came to 11 bases. The germline V gene encodes CDR1 SGDLS and CDR2 YYNGEE. CDR3 length: 13 residues. DNA for the CDR3: TGTGCCAGCAGCGGTACCGGGACAGGGGAGCTGTTTTTT. Its translation: CASSGTGTGELFF.

This chain uses TRBV11-3 with TRBJ1-2; tentatively, D is TRBD1 (6 bases). There are 13 residues in the CDR3. V was shortened by 6 bases and J by 4 bases, with 12 bases between the two germline ends. Germline-derived CDR1 and CDR2 are SGHNT and YENEEA. The CDR3 sequence is CASRAQGPYGYTF. CDR3 sequence (DNA): TGTGCCAGCAGGGCACAGGGCCCCTATGGCTACACCTTC.

This rearrangement joins TRBV9 to TRBJ2-1; the match to TRBD2 covers 7 bases. The trim removed 0 bases at V and 4 bases at J, leaving 13 bases unmatched. The germline gives CDR1 SGDLS, CDR2 YYNGEE. This CDR3 is 18 amino acids long. CDR3 nucleotides: TGTGCCAGCAGCGTAGGGCCGGGAGGCTCCCTAACATACAATGAGCAGTTCTTC. Translated, it gives CASSVGPGGSLTYNEQFF.

The chain uses TRBV4-3 and TRBJ2-1; TRBD2 is a possible D gene (5 bases). Germline values: CDR1 LGHNA, CDR2 YSLEER. CDR3 length: 17 amino acids. The germline V and J ends were trimmed by 1 base and 6 bases, with 19 bases remaining between them. Here the CDR3 reads CASSQVPMEAAGNEQFF. DNA for the CDR3: TGCGCCAGCAGCCAAGTGCCAATGGAAGCGGCGGGCAATGAGCAGTTCTTC.

V is TRBV28 and J is TRBJ2-1, with 10 bases matching TRBD2. Per the germline V gene, CDR1 is MDHEN and CDR2 is SYDVKM. The length of the CDR3 is 15 residues. After removal of 1 base from V and 8 bases from J, the junction contained 5 bases not matched to a gene. Written as DNA, the CDR3 is TGTGCCAGCAGTTTATTCTCTAGCGGGAGAGATGAGCAGTTCTTC. Translating gives CASSLFSSGRDEQFF.

V usage is TRBV13 and J usage is TRBJ2-1; 10 bases agree with TRBD2. J gave up 10 bases and V 4 bases, and 13 bases lay outside the gene matches. Germline loops: CDR1 PRHDT, CDR2 FYEKMQ (reference sequence). The CDR3 is 16 residues long. CDR3 nucleotides: TGTGCCAGCAGCTCACTAGCGGGACCCGAGGTTAGCGAGCAGTTCTTC. This codes for CASSSLAGPEVSEQFF.

The V call is TRBV15, the J call TRBJ1-2; the match to TRBD1 covers 7 bases. In germline, CDR1 is LNHNV, CDR2 YYDKDF (reference sequence). V lost 1 base and J lost 3; bases outside the gene matches: 2. This CDR3 has 14 residues. CDR3 sequence (DNA): TGTGCCACCAGCAGAGGAGGGGGCGACTATGGCTACACCTTC. Protein sequence: CATSRGGGDYGYTF.

The chain has TRBV10-3 and TRBJ2-7; 7 bases agree with TRBD1. V lost 6 bases and J lost 3; bases outside the gene matches: 5. Germline-derived CDR1 and CDR2 are ENHRY and SYGVKD. CDR3 length: 13 amino acids. The CDR3 here is CAISTSGGYEQYF. The CDR3 DNA follows: TGTGCCATCAGCACCTCAGGGGGCTACGAGCAGTACTTC.

This chain links TRBV27 with TRBJ2-1; 13 bases are a match to TRBD2. Germline values: CDR1 MNHEY, CDR2 SMNVEV (reference sequence). Trimming cost V 2 bases and J 9 bases; bases outside gene matches: 4. The CDR3 extends over 15 amino acids. The CDR3 region is CASSLGWTSGSEQFF. The CDR3 region has the DNA TGTGCCAGCAGTTTAGGGTGGACTAGCGGGAGTGAGCAGTTCTTC.

V usage is TRBV7-9 and J usage is TRBJ2-7; D might be TRBD1 or TRBD2, each matching 5 bases. CDR3 length equals 18 residues. The germline V and J ends were trimmed by 8 bases and 0 bases, with 26 bases remaining between them. Per germline, CDR1 SEHNR and CDR2 FQNEAQ (reference sequence). In DNA, the CDR3 is TGTGCCAGCCGCCCCGGGCGGGCAGGGTCCCTCAGCTCCTACGAGCAGTACTTC. Translated: CASRPGRAGSLSSYEQYF. The full variable domain, completed using reference TRBV7-9 and TRBJ2-7, is DTGVSQNPRHKITKRGQNVTFRCDPISEHNRLYWYRQTLGQGPEFLTYFQNEAQLEKSRLLSDRFSAERPKGSFSTLEIQRTEQGDSAMYLCASRPGRAGSLSSYEQYFGPGTRLTVT.

The chain joins TRBV7-2 to TRBJ2-1, with D uncertain. The V gene's germline CDR1 is SGHTA and CDR2 FQGNSA. This CDR3 comprises 14 residues. V was pared by 1 base and J by 8 bases, with 12 bases between. The CDR3: CASSLVQDGDEQFF. The CDR3 DNA is TGTGCCAGCAGCTTAGTCCAGGATGGGGATGAGCAGTTCTTC. Together with reference TRBV7-2 and TRBJ2-1, the CDR3 gives the full variable domain: GAGVSQSPSNKVTEKGKDVELRCDPISGHTALYWYRQSLGQGLEFLIYFQGNSAPDKSGLPSDRFSAERTGGSVSTLTIQRTQQEDSAVYLCASSLVQDGDEQFFGPGTRLTVL.

This rearrangement joins TRBV10-3 to TRBJ2-7; D may be TRBD2 (5 bases). This CDR3 has 15 residues. Germline CDR1 and CDR2: ENHRY and SYGVKD. The germline V and J ends were trimmed by 3 bases and 2 bases, with 14 bases remaining between them. This chain's CDR3 is CAISELGANPYEQYF. CDR3 bases: TGTGCCATCAGTGAACTAGGTGCGAACCCCTACGAGCAGTACTTC.

The chain has TRBV7-9 and TRBJ1-1; perhaps TRBD1 as D (5 bases). This CDR3 spans 15 amino acids. V lost 3 bases, J lost 0 bases, and 11 bases lay in between. In germline, CDR1 is SEHNR, CDR2 FQNEAQ (reference sequence). The CDR3 DNA follows: TGTGCCAGCAGCTTCTCCTCGACAGTGAACACTGAAGCTTTCTTT. Its protein product is CASSFSSTVNTEAFF. The full variable domain, rest sourced from reference TRBV7-9 and TRBJ1-1, is DTGVSQNPRHKITKRGQNVTFRCDPISEHNRLYWYRQTLGQGPEFLTYFQNEAQLEKSRLLSDRFSAERPKGSFSTLEIQRTEQGDSAMYLCASSFSSTVNTEAFFGQGTRLTVV.

The V call is TRBV25-1, the J call TRBJ1-2; the D gene is possibly TRBD1 (5 bases). This CDR3 region has 16 residues. Germline V gene data show CDR1 as MGHDK and CDR2 as SYGVNS. Trimming stripped 0 bases from V and 5 bases from J, with 16 bases between. CDR3 sequence (DNA): TGTGCCAGCAGTGAATATGGGGCCGTATCCCAGTATGGCTACACCTTC. Its translation is CASSEYGAVSQYGYTF.

In the case of this clone: A read error may produce the germline difference seen at one junction end. CDR3 coding DNA: TGTGCCAGCAGCTTATCGAAGAAACTAGCGGGAACCTACAATGAGCAGTTCTTC. Translating gives CASSLSKKLAGTYNEQFF. The V and J genes are TRBV27 and TRBJ2-1; 10 nucleotides agree with TRBD2. The CDR3 has 18 residues. Germline V gives CDR1 MNHEY, CDR2 SMNVEV (reference sequence).

This clone came up once. The genes are TRBV7-9 and TRBJ1-3; perhaps TRBD1 as D (5 bases). Germline lookup yields CDR1 SEHNR and CDR2 FQNEAQ (reference sequence). V shed 4 bases and J shed 0 bases, with 16 bases lying between them. The CDR3 runs to 17 residues. The CDR3 loop is CASSSGPTANSGNTIYF. CDR3 DNA: TGTGCCAGCAGCTCGGGTCCGACAGCCAACTCTGGAAACACCATATATTTT.

The chain uses TRBV27 and TRBJ1-4; TRBD1 matches 10 bases. CDR1 and CDR2 (germline): MNHEY, SMNVEV (reference sequence). V lost 6 bases, J lost 7 bases, and 8 bases stayed unmatched. The CDR3 length is 15 residues. CDR3 DNA: TGTGCCAGCAGCCCGACAGGGGGCAGCGGTGAAAAACTGTTTTTT. Translation: CASSPTGGSGEKLFF.

The chain has TRBV11-2 and TRBJ1-3; 9 bases are shared with TRBD1. Germline values: CDR1 SGHAT, CDR2 FQNNGV. The CDR3 runs to 17 residues. V was clipped by 4 bases and J by 1 base; unmatched bases: 8. DNA for the CDR3: TGTGCCAGCAGCTCAGGGCCGGGACAGGGTTCTGGAAACACCATATATTTT. This encodes CASSSGPGQGSGNTIYF.

J is TRBJ2-6 and V is TRBV29-1; the D is unclear. The CDR3 consists of 17 residues. Germline loops: CDR1 SQVTM, CDR2 ANQGSEA. V gave up 2 bases and J gave up 1 base, with 15 bases separating them. CDR3 nucleotide sequence: TGCAGCGTTGAACAGCCCATACTTAAGTCTGGGGCCAACGTCCTGACTTTC. Residues: CSVEQPILKSGANVLTF. Filled out from reference TRBV29-1 and TRBJ2-6, the complete variable domain reads SAVISQKPSRDICQRGTSLTIQCQVDSQVTMMFWYRQQPGQSLTLIATANQGSEATYESGFVIDKFPISRPNLTFSTLTVSNMSPEDSSIYLCSVEQPILKSGANVLTFGAGSRLTVL.

As regards this clone: This same CDR3 is encoded by further DNA sequences in the sample. V is TRBV7-9 and J is TRBJ2-5; D remains unclear. CDR1 and CDR2 (germline): SEHNR, FQNEAQ (reference sequence). V gave up 6 bases and J gave up 1 base, with 9 bases separating them. This CDR3 has 13 amino acids. The CDR3 sequence: CASSRGLQETQYF. CDR3 coding DNA: TGTGCCAGCAGTCGCGGTCTCCAAGAGACCCAGTACTTC.

The CDR3 here is CASSPADTGELFF. In DNA form, the CDR3 reads TGTGCCAGCAGCCCGGCGGACACCGGGGAGCTGTTTTTT. The chain carries TRBV27 and TRBJ2-2; D is ambiguous. The length of the CDR3 is 13 residues. Trimming cost V 6 bases and J 3 bases, with 8 bases left between them. Germline CDR1 is MNHEY and CDR2 is SMNVEV (reference sequence).